Sequencing of this T cell receptor beta chain was carried out in a study of beta chain features in type 1 diabetes. Every bit of the isolated RNA underwent reverse transcription, so sequencing read expressed TCRB transcripts. Here immunoSEQ multiplex PCR was the method, and the copy in TCRdb shows in-frame clones only, minus some. The sample yields 200,000 to 250,000 clones, roughly a tenth seen once. The CDR3 runs to 11 residues. Germline values: CDR1 SGHRS, CDR2 YFSETQ. V dropped 5 bases and J dropped 8 bases, with 8 bases sitting between them. Sequenced sample: central memory CD4+ T cells from blood. The chain uses TRBV5-1 and TRBJ2-1; D is undetermined. This sequence originates from a man between 18 and 35 years old in good health. DNA for the CDR3: TGCGCCAGCAGTTTAGCCTATGAGCAGTTCTTC. This encodes CASSLAYEQFF.